These 6 T cell receptor beta chains originate from one sample sequenced in a study of CD8 T cells in Susac syndrome. Random hexamers were used to reverse transcribe an amount of roughly 0.45 to 1 ug RNA. MiXCR was run by TCRdb on the immunoSEQ multiplex PCR reads, yielding one entry per CDR3 protein. The sample has some 210,000 distinct CDR3 sequences, about 94% seen once; the top ten hold roughly 0.14%. What was sequenced was CD4+ T cells from PBMCs. These TCRs come from a human donor with Susac syndrome.

The chain recombines TRBV20-1 with TRBJ2-3; 8 bases are a match to TRBD2. CDR1 DFQATT and CDR2 SNEGSKA come from the germline V gene (reference sequence). The V gene end was trimmed by 0 bases and the J gene end by 6 bases; junction bases not matched to a gene: 8. The CDR3 covers 15 residues. The CDR3 is CSARDIPGGVDTQYF. The CDR3 coding sequence is TGCAGTGCTAGAGATATCCCGGGGGGGGTGGATACGCAGTATTTT.

The chain couples TRBV20-1 to TRBJ2-5, with 8 bases that match TRBD2. CDR1 and CDR2 (germline): DFQATT, SNEGSKA (reference sequence). The CDR3 totals 14 residues. V was clipped by 2 bases and J by 5 bases; unmatched bases: 7. CDR3 loop: CSARMPGLGETQYF. The CDR3 bases are TGCAGTGCTAGAATGCCGGGACTAGGGGAGACCCAGTACTTC.

The chain uses TRBV4-1 and TRBJ2-7; a weak D match, TRBD2 (7 bases). The length of the CDR3 is 16 residues. The V and J ends lost 0 bases and 0 bases respectively, with 12 bases between them. Germline CDR1 MGHRA, CDR2 YSYEKL. Written as DNA, the CDR3 is TGCGCCAGCAGCCAAGATAGGGGGGGAATCTCCTACGAGCAGTACTTC. Its translation is CASSQDRGGISYEQYF.

The chain recombines TRBV29-1 with TRBJ2-2, with TRBD1 identical over 9 bases. This CDR3 is built from 13 residues. Per the germline V gene, CDR1 is SQVTM and CDR2 is ANQGSEA. V trimming: 6 bases; J trimming: 2 bases; junction bases outside the gene matches: 1. The CDR3, as DNA: TGCAGCGTGGGACAGGGAAACACCGGGGAGCTGTTTTTT. Amino acid sequence: CSVGQGNTGELFF.

The chain employs TRBV3-1 and TRBJ2-4; 7 nucleotides align to TRBD1. With 3 bases clipped from V and 8 bases from J, the junction kept 7 bases outside the gene matches. The germline CDR1 and CDR2 sequences are LGHDT and YNNKEL (reference sequence). The CDR3 has 14 amino acids. CDR3 coding DNA: TGTGCCAGCAGCCATTGCGACAGGGATGACATTCAGTACTTC. Its protein product is CASSHCDRDDIQYF.

In nucleotides, the CDR3 is TGTGCCAGCAGCTCCCTCAATCAGCCCCAGCATTTT. As protein: CASSSLNQPQHF. The chain couples TRBV7-9 to TRBJ1-5; D ambiguous. CDR3 size: 12 residues. V was pared by 4 bases and J by 3 bases, with 4 bases between. Germline V gene data show CDR1 as SEHNR and CDR2 as FQNEAQ (reference sequence).